The 9 T cell receptor beta chains listed next were all sequenced from one sample in a study of T cell responses to AZD1222 COVID-19 vaccine. Repertoires were generated with immunoSEQ multiplex PCR, while TCRdb's copy carries only in-frame clones and drops some. The table includes around 56,000 clones, more than 80% detected once. The material sequenced was peripheral blood, taken 28 days after the second AZD1222 dose. These receptors were collected from an adult who received the AZD1222 COVID-19 vaccine.

This rearrangement joins TRBV7-8 to TRBJ1-5, with a tentative D call TRBD1 (5 bases). CDR3 size: 14 residues. Germline CDR1 and CDR2: SGHVS and FQNEAQ. V lost 2 bases to trimming and J lost 4 bases, with 9 bases between them. The DNA of the CDR3 is TGTGCCAGCAGCTTACTGACAGCTAATCAGCCCCAGCATTTT. This codes for CASSLLTANQPQHF.

J is TRBJ1-4 and V is TRBV19; TRBD1 agrees at 8 bases. The CDR3 contains 15 residues. After removal of 6 bases from V and 6 bases from J, the junction contained 9 bases not matched to a gene. Germline V gene lookup returns CDR1 LNHDA and CDR2 SQIVND (reference sequence). CDR3 residues: CASRPQGASDEKLFF. Here the CDR3 DNA reads TGTGCCAGTAGGCCGCAGGGGGCATCGGATGAAAAACTGTTTTTT.

The rearrangement links TRBV5-1 to TRBJ2-2; 9 bases agree with TRBD1. Trimming at V came to 0 bases and at J to 2 bases, leaving 5 bases not matched to a gene. CDR1 and CDR2 (germline): SGHRS, YFSETQ. This CDR3 comprises 17 residues. CDR3 region: CASSLAGQGYNTGELFF. In DNA form, the CDR3 reads TGCGCCAGCAGCTTGGCCGGACAGGGGTATAACACCGGGGAGCTGTTTTTT.

V is TRBV27 and J is TRBJ2-7, with 9 bases identical to TRBD2. After removal of 0 bases from V and 0 bases from J, the junction contained 0 bases not matched to a gene. The CDR3 consists of 15 residues. Germline values: CDR1 MNHEY, CDR2 SMNVEV (reference sequence). In DNA, the CDR3 is TGTGCCAGCAGTTTATCACTAGCGGGCTCCTACGAGCAGTACTTC. Residues: CASSLSLAGSYEQYF.

The rearrangement uses TRBV5-1 and TRBJ1-4, with a possible D match to TRBD1 (5 bases). V dropped 4 bases and J dropped 5 bases, with 9 bases sitting between them. This CDR3 is 13 amino acids long. Germline V lookup: CDR1 SGHRS, CDR2 YFSETQ. The CDR3 protein is CASSGGGNEKLFF. CDR3 nucleotide sequence: TGCGCCAGCAGCGGGGGAGGGAATGAAAAACTGTTTTTT.

V gene TRBV18 combines with J gene TRBJ1-2, with a weak D call TRBD1 (5 bases). V was pared by 6 bases and J by 4 bases, with 15 bases between. CDR3 length: 14 residues. Germline V gene data show CDR1 as KGHSH and CDR2 as LQKENI. The CDR3 coding sequence is TGTGCCAGCTCCCCTGACAGATCCGGCTATGGCTACACCTTC. The encoded protein is CASSPDRSGYGYTF.

The rearrangement joins TRBV7-9 to TRBJ2-7; TRBD2 agrees at 15 bases. The CDR3 has 15 amino acids. V lost 5 bases to trimming and J lost 5 bases; unmatched junction nucleotides: 4. Per the germline V gene, CDR1 is SEHNR and CDR2 is FQNEAQ (reference sequence). The CDR3 DNA reads TGTGCCAGCAGCCCAGGACTAGCGGGAGGGGACGAGCAGTACTTC. It specifies CASSPGLAGGDEQYF.

This chain uses TRBV29-1 with TRBJ1-1; D ambiguous. V was clipped by 3 bases and J by 5 bases, with 13 bases between them. The CDR3 runs to 13 residues. Germline CDR1 and CDR2: SQVTM and ANQGSEA. CDR3 protein: CSVDRPERTEAFF. CDR3 nucleotides: TGCAGCGTTGACCGACCCGAACGGACTGAAGCTTTCTTT.

The sample holds one count of this clone. The gene calls are TRBV14 and TRBJ1-1; D might be TRBD1 (5 bases). CDR1 SGHDN and CDR2 FVKESK come from the germline V gene. Trimming shortened V by 1 base and J by 7 bases, and 13 bases separated the two germline ends. There are 14 residues in the CDR3. CDR3 DNA sequence: TGTGCCAGCAGCCAAGTCGGGGGGTGGGATGAAGCTTTCTTT. Residues: CASSQVGGWDEAFF.